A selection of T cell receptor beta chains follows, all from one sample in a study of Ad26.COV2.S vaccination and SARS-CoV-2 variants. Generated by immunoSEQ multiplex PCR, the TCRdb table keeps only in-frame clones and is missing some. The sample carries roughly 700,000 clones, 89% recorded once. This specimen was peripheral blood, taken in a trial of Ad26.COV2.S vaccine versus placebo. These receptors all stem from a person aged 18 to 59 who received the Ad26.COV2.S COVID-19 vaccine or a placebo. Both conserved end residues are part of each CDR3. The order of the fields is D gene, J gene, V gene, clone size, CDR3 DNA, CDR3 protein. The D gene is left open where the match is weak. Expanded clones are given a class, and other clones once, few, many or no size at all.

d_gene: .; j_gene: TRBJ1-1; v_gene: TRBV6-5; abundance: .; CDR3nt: TGTGCCAGCAGTTACTCGAAAATCAGGACAGCTGAAGCTTTCTTT; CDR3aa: CASSYSKIRTAEAFF
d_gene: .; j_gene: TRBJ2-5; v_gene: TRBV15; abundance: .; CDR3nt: TGTGCCACCAGCAGAGATGGGGCAGGGGATACGACTCAAGAGACCCAGTACTTC; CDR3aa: CATSRDGAGDTTQETQYF
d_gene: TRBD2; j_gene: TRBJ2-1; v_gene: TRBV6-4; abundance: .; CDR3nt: TGTGCCAGCAGTGCGACTAGCGGGGGGGCCGGCAATGAGCAGTTCTTC; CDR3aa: CASSATSGGAGNEQFF
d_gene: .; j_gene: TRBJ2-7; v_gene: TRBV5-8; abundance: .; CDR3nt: TGTGCCAGCAGCCGACACCCGCGGACCTACGAGCAGTACTTC; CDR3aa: CASSRHPRTYEQYF
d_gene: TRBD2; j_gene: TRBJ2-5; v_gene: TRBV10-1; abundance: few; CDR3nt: TGCGCCAGCAGTGAGTCGCTGGGGGGGAGAGAGACCCAGTACTTC; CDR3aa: CASSESLGGRETQYF
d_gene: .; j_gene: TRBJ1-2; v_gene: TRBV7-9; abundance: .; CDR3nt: TGTGCCAGCAGCTCCGGACTAATTTATGGCTACACCTTC; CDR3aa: CASSSGLIYGYTF
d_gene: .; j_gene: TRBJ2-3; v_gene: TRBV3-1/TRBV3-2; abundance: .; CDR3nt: TGTGCCAGCAGCCAAGAGCCGCTTAGCACAGATACGCAGTATTTT; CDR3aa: CASSQEPLSTDTQYF
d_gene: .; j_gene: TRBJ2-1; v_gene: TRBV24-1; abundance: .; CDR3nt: TGTGCCACCAGTGTGGTGCGCGGGACCTACAATGAGCAGTTCTTC; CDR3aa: CATSVVRGTYNEQFF
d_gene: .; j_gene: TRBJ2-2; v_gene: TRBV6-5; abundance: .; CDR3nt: TGTGCCAGCAGCCGGACAGTCCCCGGGGAGCTGTTTTTT; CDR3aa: CASSRTVPGELFF
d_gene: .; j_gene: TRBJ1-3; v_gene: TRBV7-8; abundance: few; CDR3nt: TGTGCCAGCAGCCTAACCTCGGACACCATATATTTT; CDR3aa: CASSLTSDTIYF
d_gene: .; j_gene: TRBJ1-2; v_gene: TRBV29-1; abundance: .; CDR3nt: TGCAGCGTTGTCAAGGTATGGGGATATGGCTACACCTTC; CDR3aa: CSVVKVWGYGYTF
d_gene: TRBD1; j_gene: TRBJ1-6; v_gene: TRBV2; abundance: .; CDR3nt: TGTGCCAGCAGTAGGGACAGGAATAATTCACCCCTCCACTTT; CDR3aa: CASSRDRNNSPLHF
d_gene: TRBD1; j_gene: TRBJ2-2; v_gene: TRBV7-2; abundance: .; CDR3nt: TGTGCCAGCAGAACGACAGGGGCCGGGGAGCTGTTTTTT; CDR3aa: CASRTTGAGELFF
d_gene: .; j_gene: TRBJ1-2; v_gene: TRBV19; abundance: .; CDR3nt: TGTGCCAGTACCCAAGGGGGATTTGGGGGCTACACCTTC; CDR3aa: CASTQGGFGGYTF
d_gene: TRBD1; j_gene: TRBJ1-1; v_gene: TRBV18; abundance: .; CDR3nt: TGTGCCACCGAGGACAGGGGTACTGAAGCTTTCTTT; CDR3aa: CATEDRGTEAFF
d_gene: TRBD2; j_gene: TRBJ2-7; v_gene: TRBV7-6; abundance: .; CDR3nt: TGTGCCAGCAGCCCACTAAGCGGGGGGACCTACGAGCAGTACTTC; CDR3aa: CASSPLSGGTYEQYF
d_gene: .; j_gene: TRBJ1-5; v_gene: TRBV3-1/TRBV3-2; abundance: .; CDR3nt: TGTGCCAGCAGCCAAGATAGCCAGGGGATTCAGCCCCAGCATTTT; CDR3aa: CASSQDSQGIQPQHF
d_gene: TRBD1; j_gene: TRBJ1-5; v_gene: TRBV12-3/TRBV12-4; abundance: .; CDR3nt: TGTGCCAGCAGTGGACAGGGGGGACAGCCCCAGCATTTT; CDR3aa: CASSGQGGQPQHF
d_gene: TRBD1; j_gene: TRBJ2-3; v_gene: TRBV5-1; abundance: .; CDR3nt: TGCGCCAGCAGCAAGGGACAGGGGTTTGATACGCAGTATTTT; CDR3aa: CASSKGQGFDTQYF